The next 26 T cell receptor beta chains were all read from a single sample in a study of blood T cell repertoires in COVID-19. Here immunoSEQ multiplex PCR was the method, and the copy in TCRdb shows in-frame clones only, minus some. The table lists around 260,000 clones, approximately 90% of them singletons. The sample taken for sequencing was peripheral blood. Receptors originate from a man aged 30 to 45 with acute or convalescent COVID-19.

J is TRBJ1-3 and V is TRBV10-3; possible D gene TRBD1, 6 bases. The CDR3 has 16 residues. V was clipped by 2 bases and J by 0 bases, with 11 bases between them. CDR1 and CDR2 from the germline V gene are ENHRY and SYGVKD. CDR3 nucleotide sequence: TGTGCCATCAGTGAGCTATGGGACATCTCTGGAAACACCATATATTTT. Its protein is CAISELWDISGNTIYF.

Comments on this clone: One end of the junction does not line up with germline, which may come from a read error. V and J are TRBV28 and TRBJ1-1; 8 bases align to TRBD1. Looked up from germline, CDR1 is MDHEN and CDR2 is SYDVKM. The CDR3 consists of 11 residues. In nucleotides, the CDR3 is TGTGCCAGCAGTTTTTTGGACAGGGCCTACTTT. This translates into CASSFLDRAYF.

A few counts support this clone. This rearrangement joins TRBV28 to TRBJ2-7; 7 nucleotides match TRBD1. CDR1 and CDR2 from the germline V gene are MDHEN and SYDVKM. The CDR3 extends over 14 amino acids. J was trimmed by 3 bases and V by 6 bases; bases with no gene match: 8. This CDR3 is CASSQGGAFYEQYF. In nucleotides, the CDR3 is TGTGCCAGCAGCCAAGGGGGCGCGTTCTACGAGCAGTACTTC.

The chain couples TRBV7-9 to TRBJ2-2; TRBD2 might be the D (7 bases). CDR3 length: 15 residues. Trimming removed 8 bases at V and 5 bases at J, with 18 bases between. The V gene's germline CDR1 is SEHNR and CDR2 FQNEAQ (reference sequence). The CDR3 DNA reads as TGTGCCAGCTTTTGGGGGGGCTCCGATACCGGGGAGCTGTTTTTT. It yields the protein CASFWGGSDTGELFF.

The chain joins TRBV6-5 to TRBJ1-6, with 9 bases identical to TRBD1. Trimming removed 6 bases from V and 9 bases from J; junction bases left unmatched: 3. Per germline, CDR1 MNHEY and CDR2 SVGAGI. This CDR3 contains 13 residues. The CDR3: CASSHRGLSPLHF. The CDR3 bases are TGTGCCAGCAGCCACAGGGGGCTTTCACCCCTCCACTTT.

The genes are TRBV19 and TRBJ2-1, with 10 bases lining up with TRBD2. The J segment lost 4 bases and the V segment lost 6 bases, leaving 3 bases of the junction unmatched. The germline gives CDR1 LNHDA, CDR2 SQIVND (reference sequence). The CDR3 spans 14 residues. CDR3 region: CASRGSGRYNEQFF. CDR3 nucleotide sequence: TGTGCCAGTAGGGGTAGCGGGAGGTACAATGAGCAGTTCTTC.

The gene calls are TRBV30 and TRBJ1-5; D is ambiguous. The germline V gene encodes CDR1 GTSNPN and CDR2 SVGIG (reference sequence). CDR3 length: 13 residues. Trimming took off 1 base at V and 1 base at J, with 5 bases between the two ends. The CDR3 sequence is CAWSALSNQPQHF. CDR3 coding DNA: TGTGCCTGGAGTGCATTGAGCAATCAGCCCCAGCATTTT.

The chain combines TRBV10-1 with TRBJ1-2, with 9 positions matching TRBD1. J gave up 6 bases and V 4 bases, and 12 bases lay outside the gene matches. CDR3 length: 16 amino acids. CDR1 is WNHNN, CDR2 SYGVQD, per germline (reference sequence). CDR3 in DNA: TGCGCCAGCAGTGCAGCTGTCGGACAGGGGTTTGATGGCTACACCTTC. The encoded protein is CASSAAVGQGFDGYTF.

The genes are TRBV28 and TRBJ1-2, with TRBD1 identical over 10 bases. Germline loops: CDR1 MDHEN, CDR2 SYDVKM. With V trimmed by 1 base and J by 8 bases, 10 bases remained unmatched. This CDR3 has 16 residues. In DNA form, the CDR3 reads TGTGCCAGCAGTTTATCTCGCCGGGACAGGGGCTTCGGCTACACCTTC. Translating it yields CASSLSRRDRGFGYTF.

The V gene is TRBV7-8, the J gene TRBJ1-5; D is possibly TRBD1 (5 bases). The ends were cut back, 5 bases at V and 3 bases at J, with 8 bases in the middle. The CDR3 is 13 amino acids. Germline lookup yields CDR1 SGHVS and CDR2 FQNEAQ. The CDR3 loop is CASSRQNNQPQHF. The CDR3 DNA follows: TGTGCCAGCAGCCGACAGAACAATCAGCCCCAGCATTTT. Complete variable domain (other parts from reference TRBV7-8 and TRBJ1-5): GAGVSQSPRYKVAKRGQDVALRCDPISGHVSLFWYQQALGQGPEFLTYFQNEAQLDKSGLPSDRFFAERPEGSVSTLKIQRTQQEDSAVYLCASSRQNNQPQHFGDGTRLSIL.

The chain uses TRBV27 and TRBJ1-6; TRBD1 aligns across 9 bases. Germline V lookup: CDR1 MNHEY, CDR2 SMNVEV (reference sequence). With V trimmed by 4 bases and J by 10 bases, 14 bases remained unmatched. The length of the CDR3 is 17 residues. The CDR3 region has the DNA TGTGCCAGCAGTTCCGGGACAGGGACCTCTAGCTCCTCACCCCTCCACTTT. It translates to CASSSGTGTSSSSPLHF.

In the case of this clone: One end of the junction fails to match germline, which may point to a read error. The V gene is TRBV7-7, the J gene TRBJ2-5; tentative D call: TRBD2 (6 bases). Germline V lookup: CDR1 SSHAT, CDR2 FNYEAQ (reference sequence). The CDR3 loop spans 16 amino acids. CDR3 amino acids: CASSLFGSGGKETQYF. CDR3 coding DNA: TGTGCTAGCAGCTTGTTTGGTTCGGGCGGGAAAGAGACCCAGTACTTC.

This clone has a single count. The chain employs TRBV5-1 and TRBJ1-2; D is perhaps TRBD1 (5 bases). CDR1 is SGHRS and CDR2 is YFSETQ in the germline V gene. The CDR3 contains 13 residues. V was trimmed by 0 bases and J by 4 bases, leaving 7 bases between them. In DNA form, the CDR3 reads TGCGCCAGCAGCTTGGTTCAGGGCTATGGCTACACCTTC. Its translation: CASSLVQGYGYTF.

This chain links TRBV6-5 with TRBJ2-7, with D possibly being TRBD1 (6 bases). The V end was cut by 7 bases, the J end by 2 bases, with 15 bases between. This CDR3 has 14 amino acids. Looked up from germline, CDR1 is MNHEY and CDR2 is SVGAGI. The CDR3 region has the DNA TGTGCCAGCAACCTACAGGGTATAACCTACGAGCAGTACTTC. Amino acid sequence: CASNLQGITYEQYF.

The CDR3: CASSANRGHNEQYF. CDR3 nucleotides: TGTGCCAGCAGCGCTAACAGGGGGCATAACGAGCAGTACTTC. This sequence joins TRBV3-1 (or the pseudogene TRBV3-2) and TRBJ2-7; 9 bases line up with TRBD1. The CDR3 runs 14 residues. CDR1 is LGHDT and CDR2 is YNNKEL in the germline V gene (reference sequence). V shed 5 bases, J shed 5 bases, and the junction held 7 bases outside the gene matches.

This clone has just one count. V and J are TRBV7-8 and TRBJ1-3; D gene uncertain. The CDR3 runs to 18 residues. Germline V CDR1 and CDR2: SGHVS, FQNEAQ. V lost 2 bases to trimming and J lost 0 bases, with 17 bases between them. In DNA, the CDR3 is TGTGCCAGCAGCTTATTAGGAGGCCAGCTTAACTCTGGAAACACCATATATTTT. This translates into CASSLLGGQLNSGNTIYF.

The chain uses TRBV19 and TRBJ1-1; unclear D gene. Germline values: CDR1 LNHDA, CDR2 SQIVND (reference sequence). V lost 3 bases, J lost 2 bases, and 10 bases lay in between. The CDR3 totals 14 residues. The CDR3 is CASSISHPNTEAFF. The DNA for the CDR3 is TGTGCCAGTAGTATCTCACACCCAAACACTGAAGCTTTCTTT.

This clone has more than one count but fewer than ten. This chain joins TRBV28 and TRBJ1-6; possible D gene TRBD1, 5 bases. Trimming left V 5 bases short and J 10 bases short, with 12 bases between. Germline CDR1 and CDR2: MDHEN and SYDVKM. This CDR3 has 13 residues. DNA for the CDR3: TGTGCCAGCAGTGTACCGGGGGAGTCACCCCTCCACTTT. Translation gives CASSVPGESPLHF.

The rearrangement joins TRBV18 to TRBJ2-7; 11 bases align to TRBD1. The germline V gene has CDR1 KGHSH and CDR2 LQKENI. Trimming took 6 bases from V and 3 from J; bases not matched to a gene: 4. CDR3 length: 14 amino acids. CDR3 in DNA: TGTGCCAGCTCCACCGGGACAGGGGGCTACGAGCAGTACTTC. Its protein is CASSTGTGGYEQYF.

The chain has TRBV18 and TRBJ2-7; D gene unclear. Trimming took 0 bases from V and 6 from J, leaving 9 bases between them. The CDR3 spans 13 residues. CDR1 and CDR2 from the germline V gene are KGHSH and LQKENI. DNA for the CDR3: TGTGCCAGCTCACCACCGTCAGGCTTCGAGCAGTACTTC. The encoded protein is CASSPPSGFEQYF. The full variable domain, rest sourced from reference TRBV18 and TRBJ2-7, is NAGVMQNPRHLVRRRGQEARLRCSPMKGHSHVYWYRQLPEEGLKFMVYLQKENIIDESGMPKERFSAEFPKEGPSILRIQQVVRGDSAAYFCASSPPSGFEQYFGPGTRLTVT.

This chain joins TRBV5-4 and TRBJ1-1; TRBD1 might be the D (5 bases). V lost 2 bases, J lost 2 bases, and 16 bases lay in between. CDR3 length equals 16 residues. Germline lookup yields CDR1 SGHNT and CDR2 YYREEE (reference sequence). The CDR3: CASSLPGGDLNTEAFF. The CDR3 nucleotides read TGTGCCAGCAGCTTACCGGGGGGGGACTTAAACACTGAAGCTTTCTTT.

The V and J genes are TRBV12-3 or TRBV12-4 and TRBJ1-5; D uncertain. Trimming removed 4 bases at V and 7 bases at J, with 8 bases between. The CDR3 sequence is 12 residues long. The CDR3 here is CASSSGGQPQHF. CDR3 nucleotides: TGTGCCAGCAGTTCTGGAGGGCAGCCCCAGCATTTT.

The chain couples TRBV12-5 to TRBJ2-7; D possibly corresponds to TRBD2 (5 bases). Trimming removed 4 bases at V and 7 bases at J, with 20 bases between. The germline V gene encodes CDR1 LGHNT and CDR2 FRNRAP. The CDR3 is 15 amino acids. The CDR3 DNA follows: TGTGCTAGTGGTTGGGTAAACGCGGCTAGCTTGGAGCAGTACTTC. It translates to CASGWVNAASLEQYF.

The chain employs TRBV11-2 and TRBJ1-2, with no clear D. CDR1 is SGHAT, CDR2 FQNNGV, per germline. V was trimmed by 0 bases and J by 7 bases, leaving 6 bases between them. The CDR3 runs to 12 residues. The CDR3 sequence is CASSLDLSGYTF. The CDR3 DNA sequence: TGTGCCAGCAGCTTAGATCTGAGTGGCTACACCTTC.

This chain uses TRBV7-9 with TRBJ1-5, with 7 bases fitting TRBD1. Germline trimming cut 4 bases from V and 7 bases from J; bases unmatched to any gene: 4. CDR3 length: 13 residues. The germline CDR1 and CDR2 sequences are SEHNR and FQNEAQ (reference sequence). CDR3 residues: CASSSGGWQPQHF. In nucleotides, the CDR3 is TGTGCCAGCAGCTCAGGGGGGTGGCAGCCCCAGCATTTT.

The V and J genes are TRBV6-1 and TRBJ1-2; 7 nucleotides line up with TRBD1. V was pared by 3 bases and J by 4 bases, with 5 bases of the junction left unmatched. This CDR3 has 14 amino acids. Germline V gives CDR1 MNHNS, CDR2 SASEGT. The CDR3 bases are TGTGCCAGCAGTGACACAGGGGCTCTCTATGGCTACACCTTC. Amino acid sequence: CASSDTGALYGYTF.